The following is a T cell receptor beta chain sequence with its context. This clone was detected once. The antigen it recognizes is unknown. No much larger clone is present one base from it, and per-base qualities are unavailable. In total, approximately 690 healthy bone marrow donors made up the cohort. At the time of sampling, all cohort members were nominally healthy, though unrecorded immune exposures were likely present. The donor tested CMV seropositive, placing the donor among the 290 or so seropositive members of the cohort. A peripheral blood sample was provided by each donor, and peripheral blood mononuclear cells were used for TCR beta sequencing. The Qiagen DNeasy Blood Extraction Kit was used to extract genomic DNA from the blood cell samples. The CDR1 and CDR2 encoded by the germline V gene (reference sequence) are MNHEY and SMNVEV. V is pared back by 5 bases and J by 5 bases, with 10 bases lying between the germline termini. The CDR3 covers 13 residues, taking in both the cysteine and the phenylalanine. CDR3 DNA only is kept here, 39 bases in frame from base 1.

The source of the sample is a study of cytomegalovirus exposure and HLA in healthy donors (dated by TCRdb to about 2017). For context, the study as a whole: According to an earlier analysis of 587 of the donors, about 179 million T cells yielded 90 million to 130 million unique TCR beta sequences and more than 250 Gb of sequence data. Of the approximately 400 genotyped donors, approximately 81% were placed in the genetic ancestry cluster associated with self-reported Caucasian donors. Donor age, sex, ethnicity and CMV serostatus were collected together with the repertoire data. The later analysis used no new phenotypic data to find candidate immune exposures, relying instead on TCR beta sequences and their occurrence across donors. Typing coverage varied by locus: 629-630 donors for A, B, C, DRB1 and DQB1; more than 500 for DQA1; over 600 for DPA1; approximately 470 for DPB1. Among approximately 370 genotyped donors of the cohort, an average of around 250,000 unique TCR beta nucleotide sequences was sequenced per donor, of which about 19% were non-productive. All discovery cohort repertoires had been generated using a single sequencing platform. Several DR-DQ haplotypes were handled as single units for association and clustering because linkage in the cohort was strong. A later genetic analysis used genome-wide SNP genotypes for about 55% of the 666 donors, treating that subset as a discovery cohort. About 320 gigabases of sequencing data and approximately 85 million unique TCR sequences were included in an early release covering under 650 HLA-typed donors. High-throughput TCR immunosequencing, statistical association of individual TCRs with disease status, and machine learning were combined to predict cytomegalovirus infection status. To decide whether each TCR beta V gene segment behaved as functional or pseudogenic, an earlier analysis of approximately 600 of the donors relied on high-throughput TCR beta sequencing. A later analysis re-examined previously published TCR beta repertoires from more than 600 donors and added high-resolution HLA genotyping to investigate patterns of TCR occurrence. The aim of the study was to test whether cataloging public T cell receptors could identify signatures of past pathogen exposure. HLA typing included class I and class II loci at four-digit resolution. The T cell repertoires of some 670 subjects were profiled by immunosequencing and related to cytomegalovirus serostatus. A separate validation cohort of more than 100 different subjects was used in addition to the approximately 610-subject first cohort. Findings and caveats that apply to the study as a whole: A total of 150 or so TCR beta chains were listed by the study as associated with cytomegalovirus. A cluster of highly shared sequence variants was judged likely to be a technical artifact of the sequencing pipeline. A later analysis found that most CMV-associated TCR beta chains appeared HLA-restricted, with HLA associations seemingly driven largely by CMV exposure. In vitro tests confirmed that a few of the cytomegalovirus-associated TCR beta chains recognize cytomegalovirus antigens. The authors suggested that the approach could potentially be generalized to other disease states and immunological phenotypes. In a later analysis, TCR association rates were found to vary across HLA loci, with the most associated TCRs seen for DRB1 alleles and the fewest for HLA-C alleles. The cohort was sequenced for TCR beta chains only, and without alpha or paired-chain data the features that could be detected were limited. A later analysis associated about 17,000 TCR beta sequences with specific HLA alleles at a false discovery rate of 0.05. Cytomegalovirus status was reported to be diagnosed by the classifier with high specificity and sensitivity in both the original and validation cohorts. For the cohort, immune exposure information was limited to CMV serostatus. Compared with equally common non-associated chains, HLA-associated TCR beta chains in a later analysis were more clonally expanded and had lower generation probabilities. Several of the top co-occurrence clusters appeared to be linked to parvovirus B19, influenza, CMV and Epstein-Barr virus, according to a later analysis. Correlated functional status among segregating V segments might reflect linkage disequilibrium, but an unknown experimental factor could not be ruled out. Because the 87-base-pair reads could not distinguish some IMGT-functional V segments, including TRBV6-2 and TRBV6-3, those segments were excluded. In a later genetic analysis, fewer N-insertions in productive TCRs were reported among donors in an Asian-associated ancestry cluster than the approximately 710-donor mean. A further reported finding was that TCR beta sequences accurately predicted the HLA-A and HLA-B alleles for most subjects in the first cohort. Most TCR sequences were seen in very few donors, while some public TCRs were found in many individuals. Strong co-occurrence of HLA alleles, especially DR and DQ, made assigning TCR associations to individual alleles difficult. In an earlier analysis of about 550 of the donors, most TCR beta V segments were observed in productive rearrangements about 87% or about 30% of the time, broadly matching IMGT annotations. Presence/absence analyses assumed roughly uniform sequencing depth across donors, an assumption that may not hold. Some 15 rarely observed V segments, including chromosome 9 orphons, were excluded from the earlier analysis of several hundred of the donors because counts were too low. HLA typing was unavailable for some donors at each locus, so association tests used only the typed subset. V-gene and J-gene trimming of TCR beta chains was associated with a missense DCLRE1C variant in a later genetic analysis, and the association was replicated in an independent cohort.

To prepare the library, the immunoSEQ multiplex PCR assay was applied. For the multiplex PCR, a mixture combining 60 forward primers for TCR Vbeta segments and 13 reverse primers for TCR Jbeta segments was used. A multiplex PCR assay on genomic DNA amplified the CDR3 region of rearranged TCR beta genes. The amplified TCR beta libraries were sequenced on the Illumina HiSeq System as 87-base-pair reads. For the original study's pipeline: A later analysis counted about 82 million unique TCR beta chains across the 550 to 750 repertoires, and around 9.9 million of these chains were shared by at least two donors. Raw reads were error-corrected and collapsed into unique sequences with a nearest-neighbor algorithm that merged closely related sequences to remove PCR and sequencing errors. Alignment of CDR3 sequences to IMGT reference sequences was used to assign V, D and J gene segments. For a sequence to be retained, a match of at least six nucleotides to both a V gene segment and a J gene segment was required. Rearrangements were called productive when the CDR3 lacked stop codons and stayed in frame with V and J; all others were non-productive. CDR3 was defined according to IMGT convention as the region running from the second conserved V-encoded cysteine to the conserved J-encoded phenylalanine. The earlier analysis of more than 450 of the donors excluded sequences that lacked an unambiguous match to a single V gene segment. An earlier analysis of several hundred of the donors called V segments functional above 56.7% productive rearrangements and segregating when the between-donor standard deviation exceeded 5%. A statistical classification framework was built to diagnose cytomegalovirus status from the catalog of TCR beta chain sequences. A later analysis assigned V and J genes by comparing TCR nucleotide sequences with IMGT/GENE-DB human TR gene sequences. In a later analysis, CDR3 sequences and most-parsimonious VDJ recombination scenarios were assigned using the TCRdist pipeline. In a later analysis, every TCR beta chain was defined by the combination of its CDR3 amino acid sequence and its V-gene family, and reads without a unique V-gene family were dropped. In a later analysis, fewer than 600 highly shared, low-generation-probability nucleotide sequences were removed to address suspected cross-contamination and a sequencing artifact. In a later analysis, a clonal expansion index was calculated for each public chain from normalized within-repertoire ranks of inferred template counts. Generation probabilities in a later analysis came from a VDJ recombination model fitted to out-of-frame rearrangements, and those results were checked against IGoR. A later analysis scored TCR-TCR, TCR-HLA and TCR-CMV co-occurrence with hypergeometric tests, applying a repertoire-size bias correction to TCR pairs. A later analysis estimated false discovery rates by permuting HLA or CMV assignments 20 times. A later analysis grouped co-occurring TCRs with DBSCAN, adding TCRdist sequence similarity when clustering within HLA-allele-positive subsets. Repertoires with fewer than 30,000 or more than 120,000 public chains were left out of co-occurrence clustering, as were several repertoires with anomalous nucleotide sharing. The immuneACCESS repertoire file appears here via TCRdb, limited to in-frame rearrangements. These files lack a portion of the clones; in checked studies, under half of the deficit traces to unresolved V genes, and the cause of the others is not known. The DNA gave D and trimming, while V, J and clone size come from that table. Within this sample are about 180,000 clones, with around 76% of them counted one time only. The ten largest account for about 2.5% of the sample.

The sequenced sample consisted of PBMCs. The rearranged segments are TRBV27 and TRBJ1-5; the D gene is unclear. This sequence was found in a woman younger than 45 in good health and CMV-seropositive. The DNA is TGTGCCAGCAGTCTGGGCGCGTATCAGCCCCAGCATTTT. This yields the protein CASSLGAYQPQHF.